Detailed here is one TCR beta chain. The CDR3 is made up of 14 amino acids. Germline V gives CDR1 KGHDR, CDR2 SFDVKD. V lost 8 bases to trimming and J lost 8 bases; unmatched junction nucleotides: 9. This sample was included in a study of blood T cell repertoires in COVID-19. The repertoire was sequenced with immunoSEQ multiplex PCR; TCRdb's copy has only in-frame clones and lacks some. The repertoire consists of over 200,000 clones, with around 86% occurring once and the leading ten covering around 4.7%. The sequenced sample was peripheral blood. The chain joins TRBV24-1 to TRBJ2-1; 9 nucleotides match TRBD2. This TCR was recovered from a human donor in a cohort sampled during active COVID-19. The CDR3 DNA reads TGTGCCACCAAGCTAGCGGGAAGTAGCGATGAGCAGTTCTTC. It codes for CATKLAGSSDEQFF.